One T cell receptor (beta chain) is described in this entry. The specificity of this receptor is unknown. The record originates from a study of T cells expressing NK-cell markers (dated by TCRdb to 2020 to 2022). In terms of the full investigation: Three sorted T-cell subsets (CD3+CD56+NKG2C+, CD3+CD56+NKG2C- and CD3+CD56-NKG2C+) from several donors had their TCR beta-chain repertoires profiled. All eight donors whose samples were sequenced were randomly selected healthy volunteers, three of them men and five women. Seven of the eight sequenced donors were HCMV-seropositive and one was HCMV-seronegative. The libraries were sequenced on Illumina HiSeq 2000/2500, MiSeq or NextSeq, producing 2 x 150 bp reads. General findings and caveats noted by the study authors: Whether the expanded NKG2C-expressing T cell clones were specific for HCMV antigens remained unclear. In several donors, the dominant CD3+CD56+NKG2C+ clonotypes were among the top 10 CD8+ clonotypes and accounted for about 1.0-7.5% of CD8+ T cells. Those dominant clonotypes were again the most abundant among CD3+CD56-NKG2C+ cells in a handful of donors, at roughly 28.3-60.1%.

HCMV-specific IgG was detected in serum with a commercial ELISA kit to determine HCMV serostatus. Ficoll density gradient centrifugation was used to isolate peripheral blood mononuclear cells from blood. Including cysteine and phenylalanine, the CDR3 has 14 amino acids. No DNA sequence is on record. The germline V gene (reference sequence) provides CDR1 GTSNPN and CDR2 SVGIG. Sequencing was performed on an Illumina HiSeq 2000. 5'RACE template switching, by which a universal primer site and unique molecular identifiers were added, was used to make TCR beta cDNA libraries. cDNA synthesis was primed from the TCR beta constant segment and was followed by two successive PCR amplification steps. Per the source publication's procedure: MIGEC was used to demultiplex reads and group reads by UMI, and MiTCR was used to assemble and quantify clonotypes. To remove erroneous sequences, TCR cDNA sequences were retained only when supported by two or more reads. The tcR package was used for downstream repertoire analysis, and clonotypes were matched between fractions using CDR3 nucleotide sequence together with V segment. VDJmatch was used to annotate antigen specificity against VDJdb, with one amino acid substitution in CDR3 permitted. The reads were reprocessed in TCRdb, with one entry per CDR3 protein sequence and no accompanying DNA. The V and J calls, along with clone size, are taken from TCRdb and not from the paper's own processing. The sample's clone listing holds 350,000 to 450,000 distinct CDR3 sequences. Roughly 5.5% of the sample rests with the top ten.

The receptor comes from a man aged 18-69 years in good health. The chain is assembled from TRBV30 and TRBJ2-3; TCRdb designates TRBD2, a call that cannot be tested without DNA. The sample comprised blood T cells: a sorted CD56 or NKG2C T cell subset, CD4+ or CD8+ T cells, or bulk PBMC T cells (not recorded which). The encoded CDR3 is CAWVSGGGTDTQYF.